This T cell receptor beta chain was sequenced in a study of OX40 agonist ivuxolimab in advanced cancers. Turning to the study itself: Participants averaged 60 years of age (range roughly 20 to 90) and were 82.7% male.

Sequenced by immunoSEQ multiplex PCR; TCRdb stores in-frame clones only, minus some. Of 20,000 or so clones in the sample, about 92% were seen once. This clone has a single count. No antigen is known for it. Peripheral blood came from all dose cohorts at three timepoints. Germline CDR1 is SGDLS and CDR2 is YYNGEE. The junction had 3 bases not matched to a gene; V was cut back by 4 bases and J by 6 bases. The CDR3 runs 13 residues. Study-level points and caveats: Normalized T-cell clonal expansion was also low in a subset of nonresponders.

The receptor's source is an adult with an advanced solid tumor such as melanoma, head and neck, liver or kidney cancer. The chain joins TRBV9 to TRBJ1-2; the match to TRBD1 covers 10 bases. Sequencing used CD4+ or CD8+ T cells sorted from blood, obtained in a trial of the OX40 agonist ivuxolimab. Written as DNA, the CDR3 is TGTGCCAGCAGCACCGGACAGGGGGATGGCTACACCTTC. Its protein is CASSTGQGDGYTF. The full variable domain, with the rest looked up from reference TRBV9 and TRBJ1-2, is DSGVTQTPKHLITATGQRVTLRCSPRSGDLSVYWYQQSLDQGLQFLIQYYNGEERAKGNILERFSAQQFPDLHSELNLSSLELGDSALYFCASSTGQGDGYTFGSGTRLTVV.